Many counts were recorded for the clone carrying this TCR beta chain. Its matching antigen is unknown. The data derive from a study of T cells in Graves' hyperthyroidism and ophthalmopathy. General observations from the study: Stable hyperthyroidism and ophthalmopathy were separated using 13 V-J signatures.

Researchers amplified the TCR beta CDR3 regions from RNA transcripts. The HTBI set primed first-round TCR CDR3 RT-PCR. TCRdb reanalysed the multiplex PCR reads using MiXCR and keeps one entry per CDR3 protein. Of about 360,000 distinct CDR3 sequences in the sample, 13% were seen once. Hyperthyroidism had been newly diagnosed in patients aged 18 to 65, and its duration was under 2 months. Uncontrolled infections, other autoimmune diseases, pregnancy or lactation led to exclusion of patients. The CDR3 has 14 residues. Trimming shortened V by 1 base and J by 1 base, and 7 bases separated the two germline ends. The V gene's germline CDR1 is SNHLY and CDR2 FYNNEI.

The receptor comes from a woman between 18 and 30 years old with Graves' hyperthyroidism. The sample taken for sequencing was blood. The chain couples TRBV2 to TRBJ1-1; perhaps TRBD1 as D (5 bases). The CDR3 DNA is TGTGCCAGCAGTGAAGGGACAACGAACACTGAAGCTTTCTTT. Translated, it gives CASSEGTTNTEAFF.